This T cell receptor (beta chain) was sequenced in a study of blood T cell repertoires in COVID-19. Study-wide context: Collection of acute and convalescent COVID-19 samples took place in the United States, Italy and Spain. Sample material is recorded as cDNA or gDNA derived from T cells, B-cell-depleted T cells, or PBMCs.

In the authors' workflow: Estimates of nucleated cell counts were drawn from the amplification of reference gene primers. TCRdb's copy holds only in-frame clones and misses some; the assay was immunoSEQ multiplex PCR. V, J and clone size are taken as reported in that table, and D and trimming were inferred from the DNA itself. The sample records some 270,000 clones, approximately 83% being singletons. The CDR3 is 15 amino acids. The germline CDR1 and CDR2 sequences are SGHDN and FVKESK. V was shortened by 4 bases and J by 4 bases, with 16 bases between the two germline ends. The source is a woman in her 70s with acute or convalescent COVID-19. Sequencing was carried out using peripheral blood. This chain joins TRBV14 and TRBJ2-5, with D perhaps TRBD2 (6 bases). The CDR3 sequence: CASSPRLGLRETQYF. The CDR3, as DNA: TGTGCCAGCAGCCCTAGACTAGGCCTGCGAGAGACCCAGTACTTC.